This T cell receptor beta chain was identified during a study of blood T cell repertoires in COVID-19. Study information: Sites across the United States, Italy and Spain contributed samples from acute and convalescent COVID-19. The analysed material was cDNA or gDNA that came from T cells, B-cell-depleted T cells, or PBMCs.

Original processing notes: By means of reference gene primer amplification, nucleated cell counts were estimated. The table came from immunoSEQ multiplex PCR; TCRdb's copy has only in-frame clones and leaves some out. V, J and clone size are taken as reported in that table, and D and trimming were inferred from the DNA itself. The sample carries roughly 160,000 clones, around 83% recorded once. Germline CDR1 reads LGHNA; CDR2 reads YSLEER. Unmatched junction bases numbered 2, after V lost 4 bases and J lost 0 bases. CDR3 size: 17 residues. The rearrangement joins TRBV4-3 to TRBJ2-2, with TRBD2 identical over 13 bases. What was sequenced was peripheral blood. This TCR was recovered from a woman aged 70-85 years who had recovered from COVID-19. The CDR3, as DNA: TGCGCCAGCAGCCCGGGACTAGCGGGATCGAACACCGGGGAGCTGTTTTTT. It encodes CASSPGLAGSNTGELFF.